Below, 29 T cell receptor beta chains from the same sample are listed, as sequenced in a study of PD-L1 blockade in urothelial cancer. Repertoires were generated with immunoSEQ multiplex PCR, while TCRdb's copy carries only in-frame clones and drops some. The data hold tens of thousands of clones, with 75% to 85% observed a single time. Stated time point: pretreatment peripheral blood. Sequenced material: PBMCs, taken around atezolizumab (anti-PD-L1) treatment. Every receptor here comes from a man aged 70 or older with urothelial cancer.

The sample holds one count of this clone. The V and J genes are TRBV27 and TRBJ2-5, with 8 bases aligning to TRBD1. CDR1 MNHEY and CDR2 SMNVEV come from the germline V gene (reference sequence). Trimming removed 10 bases from V and 5 bases from J; junction bases left unmatched: 15. CDR3 length: 15 amino acids. The CDR3 reads CATAKSPGGHETQYF. The CDR3 coding sequence is TGTGCCACCGCGAAATCCCCAGGGGGCCACGAGACCCAGTACTTC.

The chain combines TRBV2 with TRBJ1-4, with TRBD1 matching over 10 bases. This CDR3 has 14 amino acids. CDR1 and CDR2 (germline): SNHLY, FYNNEI. The junction had 3 bases not matched to a gene; V was cut back by 3 bases and J by 8 bases. In nucleotides, the CDR3 is TGTGCCAGCAGTGAGGACAGGGGGACAGAAAAACTGTTTTTT. Translated: CASSEDRGTEKLFF.

The V and J genes are TRBV5-1 and TRBJ2-1; D not resolved. The V end lost 3 bases, the J end lost 4 bases, and 5 bases lay between the germline ends. The CDR3 sequence is 12 residues long. Germline V gives CDR1 SGHRS, CDR2 YFSETQ. DNA for the CDR3: TGCGCCAGCAGCTACCAGTACAATGAGCAGTTCTTC. As protein: CASSYQYNEQFF.

The rearrangement joins TRBV6-1 to TRBJ2-5; TRBD1 might be the D (5 bases). Germline CDR1 is MNHNS and CDR2 is SASEGT. This CDR3 has 13 residues. V was cut by 10 bases and J by 4 bases, with 16 bases left in between. DNA of the CDR3: TGTGCCACCCGACGGACACGAGGAGAGACCCAGTACTTC. Protein sequence: CATRRTRGETQYF.

The V and J genes are TRBV6-6 and TRBJ1-6; TRBD1 matches at 7 bases. Trimming at V came to 4 bases and at J to 9 bases, leaving 6 bases not matched to a gene. Germline V lookup: CDR1 MNHNY, CDR2 SVGAGI (reference sequence). CDR3 length equals 14 residues. This CDR3 reads CASSWDSASSPLHF. CDR3 in DNA: TGTGCCAGCAGTTGGGACAGTGCTAGTTCACCCCTCCACTTT.

This clone occurred a few times. The chain employs TRBV27 and TRBJ2-7; no reliable D call. The CDR3 is 13 amino acids. Trimming removed 4 bases at V and 2 bases at J, with 9 bases between. Germline V gene lookup returns CDR1 MNHEY and CDR2 SMNVEV (reference sequence). The CDR3 bases are TGTGCCAGCAGTTACTCGGGTGCCTACGAGCAGTACTTC. Translation: CASSYSGAYEQYF.

The chain uses TRBV6-5 and TRBJ2-1, with 8 bases identical to TRBD1. V lost 5 bases, J lost 7 bases, and 7 bases stayed unmatched. CDR3 length equals 14 residues. The germline CDR1 and CDR2 sequences are MNHEY and SVGAGI. The CDR3 is CASSKQGVLNEQFF. In DNA form, the CDR3 reads TGTGCCAGCAGTAAACAGGGGGTTTTGAATGAGCAGTTCTTC.

The chain couples TRBV6-5 to TRBJ2-1, with TRBD1 matching over 8 bases. J was trimmed by 6 bases and V by 6 bases; bases with no gene match: 7. Looked up from germline, CDR1 is MNHEY and CDR2 is SVGAGI. This CDR3 comprises 14 residues. The CDR3 DNA reads as TGTGCCAGCAGCCACAGGGGGACGGGCAATGAGCAGTTCTTC. Amino acids: CASSHRGTGNEQFF.

This sequence joins TRBV7-9 and TRBJ1-5; 9 bases map to TRBD1. J gave up 4 bases and V 5 bases, and 12 bases lay outside the gene matches. This CDR3 has 17 residues. Germline CDR1 and CDR2: SEHNR and FQNEAQ (reference sequence). The CDR3 spells CASSPGQGLRENQPQHF. DNA of the CDR3: TGTGCCAGCAGCCCCGGACAGGGGTTACGGGAAAATCAGCCCCAGCATTTT.

This rearrangement joins TRBV19 to TRBJ1-1; no firm D call. V lost 1 base to trimming and J lost 5 bases, with 11 bases between them. CDR1 and CDR2 from the germline V gene are LNHDA and SQIVND (reference sequence). This CDR3 has 14 residues. The CDR3 sequence: CASSIAVGRTEAFF. The CDR3 nucleotides are TGTGCCAGTAGTATAGCCGTGGGGAGAACTGAAGCTTTCTTT.

The CDR3 loop reads CSVEEGGTYSGANVLTF. The DNA of the CDR3 is TGCAGCGTTGAAGAGGGTGGGACATACTCTGGGGCCAACGTCCTGACTTTC. V usage is TRBV29-1 and J usage is TRBJ2-6; TRBD1 is a possible D gene (6 bases). This CDR3 region has 17 residues. Per germline, CDR1 SQVTM and CDR2 ANQGSEA. V was pared by 0 bases and J by 0 bases, with 12 bases between.

The J gene is TRBJ1-5, the V gene TRBV27, with D possibly TRBD1 on 6 matching bases. V lost 8 bases and J lost 5, with 16 bases in between. Germline CDR1 MNHEY, CDR2 SMNVEV (reference sequence). This CDR3 comprises 14 residues. The CDR3 reads CASLGQLRDQPQHF. The CDR3 DNA is TGTGCCAGCCTAGGACAGCTCCGAGATCAGCCCCAGCATTTT.

Note on this clone: This CDR3 is also generated by other DNA sequences in the sample. The chain has TRBV9 and TRBJ2-3, with 9 bases matching TRBD1. Germline V CDR1 and CDR2: SGDLS, YYNGEE. This CDR3 comprises 17 residues. The J segment lost 0 bases and the V segment lost 0 bases, leaving 5 bases of the junction unmatched. The CDR3 reads CASSVEGQGLSTDTQYF. The CDR3 DNA reads as TGTGCCAGCAGCGTAGAGGGACAGGGTCTAAGCACAGATACGCAGTATTTT.

Only one count was recorded for this clone. The chain has TRBV5-6 and TRBJ1-4; 11 bases align to TRBD1. V dropped 5 bases and J dropped 8; count of bases not matched to a gene: 14. CDR1 is SGHDT, CDR2 YYEEEE, per germline. The CDR3 is 17 residues long. The CDR3 here is CASSAGQGARVGEKLFF. In DNA, the CDR3 is TGTGCCAGCAGTGCTGGACAGGGGGCGCGCGTTGGGGAAAAACTGTTTTTT.

This chain joins TRBV9 and TRBJ1-1; 9 nucleotides match TRBD1. Germline lookup yields CDR1 SGDLS and CDR2 YYNGEE. The CDR3 totals 15 residues. With V trimmed by 3 bases and J by 3 bases, 6 bases remained unmatched. In nucleotides, the CDR3 is TGTGCCAGCAGCGAGTACAGGGGGCGAGACACTGAAGCTTTCTTT. Its translation is CASSEYRGRDTEAFF.

J is TRBJ2-2 and V is TRBV7-3, with 8 positions matching TRBD2. With V trimmed by 1 base and J by 5 bases, 3 bases remained unmatched. This CDR3 is built from 15 residues. The germline V gene encodes CDR1 SGHTA and CDR2 FQGTGA. In DNA, the CDR3 is TGTGCCAGCAGCTTAAACGGGGGGGCGACCGGGGAGCTGTTTTTT. Amino acids: CASSLNGGATGELFF.

The J gene is TRBJ1-1, the V gene TRBV5-1; 9 positions match TRBD1. V was clipped by 4 bases and J by 1 base; unmatched bases: 8. Looked up from germline, CDR1 is SGHRS and CDR2 is YFSETQ. The CDR3 spans 16 residues. Here the CDR3 reads CASSARTGAPNTEAFF. CDR3 nucleotides: TGCGCCAGCAGCGCGCGGACAGGGGCGCCGAACACTGAAGCTTTCTTT.

The chain recombines TRBV5-3 with TRBJ1-2, with D perhaps matching TRBD1 (5 bases). TRBV5-3 is an ORF for which the function is uncertain. This CDR3 spans 15 amino acids. Between the trimmed V and J ends, which lost 3 bases and 8 bases, there was a span of 20 bases. CDR3 loop: CARSSPGGIQRGYTF. Written as DNA, the CDR3 is TGTGCCAGAAGCTCGCCCGGGGGGATCCAGCGAGGCTACACCTTC.

The genes are TRBV7-9 and TRBJ1-1; D ambiguous. From germline, CDR1 is SEHNR and CDR2 FQNEAQ (reference sequence). The V gene lost 2 bases and the J gene lost 1 base, with 5 bases spanning the gap. The CDR3 length is 13 residues. The CDR3 bases are TGTGCCAGCAGCTTATTACAGAACACTGAAGCTTTCTTT. Amino acids: CASSLLQNTEAFF.

The rearrangement links TRBV7-9 to TRBJ2-7, with 9 bases aligning to TRBD1. This CDR3 comprises 16 residues. Germline CDR1 reads SEHNR; CDR2 reads FQNEAQ (reference sequence). V dropped 4 bases and J dropped 6; count of bases not matched to a gene: 13. DNA of the CDR3: TGTGCCAGCAGCTGGAGACAGGGGGTGTTTTCTTCCGAGCAGTACTTC. Encoded protein: CASSWRQGVFSSEQYF.

This clone has just a few counts. This chain joins TRBV7-9 and TRBJ2-2; D uncertain. This CDR3 comprises 16 residues. Germline CDR1 and CDR2: SEHNR and FQNEAQ (reference sequence). The germline V and J ends were trimmed by 7 bases and 0 bases, with 15 bases remaining between them. CDR3 region: CASTPFGLTNTGELFF. The DNA of the CDR3 is TGTGCCAGCACCCCCTTTGGCCTTACGAACACCGGGGAGCTGTTTTTT.

The chain has TRBV5-1 and TRBJ1-1; D gene unclear. Germline V gene sequence: CDR1 SGHRS, CDR2 YFSETQ. The length of the CDR3 is 16 residues. Trimming left V 4 bases short and J 4 bases short, with 20 bases between. The chain's CDR3 is CASSPTGLGGITEAFF. CDR3 nucleotide sequence: TGCGCCAGCAGCCCCACCGGGTTGGGAGGGATCACTGAAGCTTTCTTT.

Here the CDR3 reads CAWSPTGREYQPQHF. The CDR3 DNA sequence: TGTGCCTGGAGTCCCACCGGCAGGGAATATCAGCCCCAGCATTTT. This chain uses TRBV30 with TRBJ1-5; possible D gene TRBD1, 5 bases. From germline, CDR1 is GTSNPN and CDR2 SVGIG (reference sequence). This CDR3 has 15 amino acids. The V end lost 2 bases, the J end lost 5 bases, and 16 bases lay between the germline ends.

This clone was found a few times. This chain uses TRBV11-1 with TRBJ2-7; D gene uncertain. Germline CDR1 reads SGHAT; CDR2 reads FQDESV (reference sequence). The CDR3 has 12 amino acids. The ends were cut back, 2 bases at V and 5 bases at J, with 7 bases in the middle. The chain's CDR3 is CASSLSRNEQYF. In nucleotides, the CDR3 is TGTGCCAGCAGCTTATCTAGGAACGAGCAGTACTTC.

The chain couples TRBV29-1 to TRBJ1-1; a weak D match, TRBD1 (6 bases). Germline V gives CDR1 SQVTM, CDR2 ANQGSEA. This CDR3 is 14 amino acids long. Trimming took off 7 bases at V and 3 bases at J, with 18 bases between the two ends. The CDR3 sequence is CSGAAGTTDTEAFF. As DNA, the CDR3 is TGCAGCGGGGCAGCCGGGACAACCGACACTGAAGCTTTCTTT.

V and J are TRBV12-5 and TRBJ1-3, with D possibly matching TRBD1 (5 bases). Between the trimmed V and J ends, which lost 6 bases and 2 bases, there was a span of 14 bases. The V gene's germline CDR1 is LGHNT and CDR2 FRNRAP. The CDR3 is 15 residues long. The CDR3 region is CASGARVEAGNTIYF. CDR3 sequence (DNA): TGTGCTAGTGGGGCCAGGGTTGAAGCTGGAAACACCATATATTTT. The full variable domain, rest sourced from reference TRBV12-5 and TRBJ1-3, is DARVTQTPRHKVTEMGQEVTMRCQPILGHNTVFWYRQTMMQGLELLAYFRNRAPLDDSGMPKDRFSAEMPDATLATLKIQPSEPRDSAVYFCASGARVEAGNTIYFGEGSWLTVV.

As DNA, the CDR3 is TGCGCCACCCCCCGTAAAGGGGTCCCCAGCTCCTACGAGCAGTACTTC. It specifies CATPRKGVPSSYEQYF. This chain joins TRBV10-1 and TRBJ2-7; D is possibly TRBD1 (5 bases). The CDR3 is 16 residues long. V gave up 10 bases and J gave up 0 bases, with 22 bases separating them. Germline V CDR1 and CDR2: WNHNN, SYGVQD (reference sequence).

The V call is TRBV19, the J call TRBJ2-7; TRBD1 might be the D (7 bases). V lost 1 base to trimming and J lost 3 bases, with 13 bases between them. Germline-derived CDR1 and CDR2 are LNHDA and SQIVND (reference sequence). The CDR3 length is 15 residues. The CDR3 nucleotides read TGTGCCAGTAGTATAGGGTCAGGGGGGTACTACGAGCAGTACTTC. This sequence encodes CASSIGSGGYYEQYF.

The rearrangement uses TRBV19 and TRBJ2-5; D is possibly TRBD2 (6 bases). V dropped 3 bases and J dropped 5 bases, with 16 bases sitting between them. This CDR3 contains 15 residues. The germline gives CDR1 LNHDA, CDR2 SQIVND (reference sequence). This CDR3 is CASSISLAAPETQYF. The CDR3 nucleotides are TGTGCCAGTAGTATCTCACTAGCAGCCCCGGAGACCCAGTACTTC.